These 10 T cell receptor beta chains originate from one sample sequenced in a study of blood T cell repertoires in COVID-19. The table came from immunoSEQ multiplex PCR; TCRdb's copy has only in-frame clones and leaves some out. Among under 60,000 clones, over 80% were seen once, and the ten largest hold roughly 10%. Material for sequencing was peripheral blood. The receptors stem from a man between 25 and 39 years old with COVID-19, enrolled during active disease.

This chain uses TRBV10-2 with TRBJ1-5; possibly TRBD1 for D (5 bases). The CDR3 has 12 residues. Germline-derived CDR1 and CDR2 are WSHSY and SAAADI. V lost 7 bases to trimming and J lost 5 bases, with 9 bases between them. The CDR3 DNA reads TGCGCCAGCAAACAAGGGGATCAGCCCCAGCATTTT. It translates to CASKQGDQPQHF.

Only a few counts were recorded for this clone. The CDR3 DNA reads TGTGCCAGCAGCTTAGCGGCCCTCAGCTCCTACGAGCAGTACTTC. Translated: CASSLAALSSYEQYF. The V call is TRBV11-1, the J call TRBJ2-7; no definite D call. V dropped 0 bases and J dropped 0 bases, with 9 bases sitting between them. The CDR3 loop spans 15 amino acids. CDR1 SGHAT and CDR2 FQDESV come from the germline V gene (reference sequence).

The chain is built from TRBV28 and TRBJ1-2; maybe TRBD1 (6 bases). This CDR3 spans 14 amino acids. Germline CDR1 reads MDHEN; CDR2 reads SYDVKM. The ends were cut back, 4 bases at V and 0 bases at J, with 9 bases in the middle. CDR3 region: CASSSGTSNYGYTF. The CDR3, as DNA: TGTGCCAGCAGTTCCGGGACATCTAACTATGGCTACACCTTC.

The chain has TRBV5-4 and TRBJ2-7, with TRBD1 as a possible D gene (6 bases). The V gene lost 3 bases and the J gene lost 4 bases, with 20 bases spanning the gap. The V gene's germline CDR1 is SGHNT and CDR2 YYREEE (reference sequence). CDR3 size: 16 residues. The CDR3 nucleotides are TGTGCCAGCAGCTCCAGGCCACAGGGACGTGGGTACGAGCAGTACTTC. Protein: CASSSRPQGRGYEQYF. Full variable domain (rest looked up from reference TRBV5-4 and TRBJ2-7): ETGVTQSPTHLIKTRGQQVTLRCSSQSGHNTVSWYQQALGQGPQFIFQYYREEENGRGNFPPRFSGLQFPNYSSELNVNALELDDSALYLCASSSRPQGRGYEQYFGPGTRLTVT.

This chain connects TRBV2 to TRBJ2-3; perhaps TRBD1 as D (6 bases). Germline loops: CDR1 SNHLY, CDR2 FYNNEI. V lost 6 bases and J 4 bases, leaving 26 bases between the germline ends. CDR3 length: 18 residues. The CDR3 loop reads CASSVSPQGRVFPDTQYF. The CDR3 coding sequence is TGTGCCAGCAGCGTCTCCCCACAGGGCCGTGTTTTCCCAGATACGCAGTATTTT.

As DNA, the CDR3 is TGTGCCAGCTCACCGCCCGGGACAGGGGGTTATGGCTACACCTTC. As protein: CASSPPGTGGYGYTF. The chain combines TRBV18 with TRBJ1-2; TRBD1 agrees at 11 bases. Germline trimming cut 3 bases from V and 5 bases from J; bases unmatched to any gene: 5. Germline lookup yields CDR1 KGHSH and CDR2 LQKENI. The CDR3 spans 15 residues.

The V and J genes are TRBV30 and TRBJ2-1; 10 nucleotides align to TRBD2. Germline CDR1 is GTSNPN and CDR2 is SVGIG (reference sequence). V shed 3 bases and J 7 bases; nucleotides not matched to a gene: 6. The CDR3 has 14 amino acids. In DNA form, the CDR3 reads TGTGCCTGGAGCAATAGCGGGGGGACAAATGAGCAGTTCTTC. It specifies CAWSNSGGTNEQFF.

J is TRBJ1-1 and V is TRBV5-1; D gene ambiguous. There are 13 residues in the CDR3. V lost 2 bases, J lost 2 bases, and 7 bases lay in between. Germline V gives CDR1 SGHRS, CDR2 YFSETQ. The CDR3 region is CASSFSGNTEAFF. The CDR3 nucleotides read TGCGCCAGCAGCTTCAGCGGAAACACTGAAGCTTTCTTT. Filled out from reference TRBV5-1 and TRBJ1-1, the complete variable domain reads KAGVTQTPRYLIKTRGQQVTLSCSPISGHRSVSWYQQTPGQGLQFLFEYFSETQRNKGNFPGRFSGRQFSNSRSEMNVSTLELGDSALYLCASSFSGNTEAFFGQGTRLTVV.

This clone was recorded many times. Other DNA variants within this sample encode the same CDR3. The chain has TRBV19 and TRBJ1-5; TRBD1 is a possible D gene (6 bases). V lost 4 bases to trimming and J lost 3 bases, with 10 bases between them. The CDR3 runs to 14 residues. CDR1 and CDR2 from the germline V gene are LNHDA and SQIVND (reference sequence). The CDR3 spells CASSTQGNNQPQHF. For the CDR3, the DNA is TGTGCCAGTAGTACCCAGGGGAACAATCAGCCCCAGCATTTT.

The rearrangement joins TRBV2 to TRBJ2-1, with 7 bases lining up with TRBD2. Trimming at V came to 4 bases and at J to 3 bases, leaving 6 bases not matched to a gene. Germline V gene sequence: CDR1 SNHLY, CDR2 FYNNEI. This CDR3 spans 15 amino acids. The DNA for the CDR3 is TGTGCCAGCAGTGGGTTAGCGGGCCTCTACAATGAGCAGTTCTTC. It codes for CASSGLAGLYNEQFF.